Following are 29 T cell receptor beta chains from one sample sequenced in a study of blood T cell repertoires in COVID-19. Clones were read by immunoSEQ multiplex PCR, and TCRdb kept only the in-frame ones, dropping some. The table shows roughly 390,000 clones, with about 85% occurring only once. Sequences were obtained from peripheral blood. The receptor source for this set is a woman aged 18-29 years with acute or convalescent COVID-19.

The gene calls are TRBV10-1 and TRBJ2-1; 11 bases align to TRBD2. Germline CDR1 and CDR2: WNHNN and SYGVQD (reference sequence). J lost 7 bases, V lost 4 bases, and 3 bases had no gene match. The CDR3 is made up of 14 amino acids. The CDR3 coding sequence is TGCGCCAGCAGTGCCAGACTAGCGGGAAATGAGCAGTTCTTC. This encodes CASSARLAGNEQFF.

The rearrangement joins TRBV7-9 to TRBJ1-5; D call uncertain. The CDR3 is 14 residues long. Deletions cut 2 bases from V and 3 bases from J, with 8 bases between. Germline V gene lookup returns CDR1 SEHNR and CDR2 FQNEAQ (reference sequence). Written as DNA, the CDR3 is TGTGCCAGCAGCTTATCAGATTACAATCAGCCCCAGCATTTT. It yields the protein CASSLSDYNQPQHF.

This clone occurred once. The chain employs TRBV24-1 and TRBJ2-5, with 7 positions matching TRBD2. V was clipped by 3 bases and J by 5 bases; unmatched bases: 8. Germline CDR1 is KGHDR and CDR2 is SFDVKD. There are 15 residues in the CDR3. CDR3 residues: CATSDPLREAETQYF. DNA of the CDR3: TGTGCCACCAGTGATCCCTTACGGGAGGCCGAGACCCAGTACTTC.

J is TRBJ1-5 and V is TRBV10-1; D is uncertain. The CDR3 sequence is 11 residues long. The ends were cut back, 11 bases at V and 7 bases at J, with 12 bases in the middle. Per germline, CDR1 WNHNN and CDR2 SYGVQD (reference sequence). CDR3 sequence reads: CAGLSRQPQHF. The CDR3 DNA sequence: TGCGCCGGTCTATCTCGCCAGCCCCAGCATTTT.

The CDR3 sequence is CASSLSAGAAYEQYF. The CDR3 nucleotides are TGTGCCAGCTCACTTTCGGCAGGGGCAGCCTACGAGCAGTACTTC. The V call is TRBV18, the J call TRBJ2-7; perhaps TRBD1 as D (6 bases). Germline V gene sequence: CDR1 KGHSH, CDR2 LQKENI. V lost 4 bases and J lost 2, with 15 bases in between. The CDR3 runs 15 residues.

The rearrangement joins TRBV2 to TRBJ2-7; D gene unclear. V was cut by 5 bases and J by 8 bases, with 10 bases left in between. In germline, CDR1 is SNHLY, CDR2 FYNNEI. The CDR3 runs 11 residues. The CDR3 reads CASSPQVKQYF. The CDR3 DNA is TGTGCCAGCAGTCCCCAGGTCAAGCAGTACTTC. The whole variable domain, filled in from reference TRBV2 and TRBJ2-7, reads EPEVTQTPSHQVTQMGQEVILRCVPISNHLYFYWYRQILGQKVEFLVSFYNNEISEKSEIFDDQFSVERPDGSNFTLKIRSTKLEDSAMYFCASSPQVKQYFGPGTRLTVT.

The gene calls are TRBV19 and TRBJ2-2, with D possibly being TRBD1 (5 bases). The CDR3 runs to 15 residues. V gave up 4 bases and J gave up 6 bases, with 15 bases separating them. CDR1 and CDR2 (germline): LNHDA, SQIVND (reference sequence). The CDR3 bases are TGTGCCAGTAGTAGGACCCAGGGTCAGGCCGGGGAGCTGTTTTTT. Protein sequence: CASSRTQGQAGELFF.

This chain joins TRBV5-4 and TRBJ2-7, with D possibly matching TRBD2 (6 bases). Germline V gives CDR1 SGHNT, CDR2 YYREEE (reference sequence). V lost 4 bases, J lost 3 bases, and 11 bases lay in between. The length of the CDR3 is 13 residues. CDR3 DNA sequence: TGTGCCAGCAGCCCGGGACTTTACTACGAGCAGTACTTC. Amino acids: CASSPGLYYEQYF.

V gene TRBV3-1 (or the pseudogene TRBV3-2) combines with J gene TRBJ1-3, with a possible D match to TRBD1 (6 bases). Trimming left V 4 bases short and J 0 bases short, with 7 bases between. CDR3 length: 14 amino acids. Germline CDR1 is LGHDT and CDR2 is YNNKEL (reference sequence). CDR3 sequence: CASSPTGSGNTIYF. For the CDR3, the DNA is TGTGCCAGCAGCCCGACAGGCTCTGGAAACACCATATATTTT.

The V and J genes are TRBV19 and TRBJ1-5, with D uncertain. Germline values: CDR1 LNHDA, CDR2 SQIVND (reference sequence). The CDR3 runs to 15 residues. V dropped 0 bases and J dropped 0 bases, with 6 bases sitting between them. The CDR3 nucleotides read TGTGCCAGTAGTATAGAGAAGCATAGCAATCAGCCCCAGCATTTT. Its protein product is CASSIEKHSNQPQHF. The whole variable domain, filled in from reference TRBV19 and TRBJ1-5, reads DGGITQSPKYLFRKEGQNVTLSCEQNLNHDAMYWYRQDPGQGLRLIYYSQIVNDFQKGDIAEGYSVSREKKESFPLTVTSAQKNPTAFYLCASSIEKHSNQPQHFGDGTRLSIL.

The V call is TRBV6-1, the J call TRBJ1-4; 7 positions match TRBD1. V trimming: 0 bases; J trimming: 5 bases; junction bases outside the gene matches: 6. This CDR3 contains 16 residues. Germline values: CDR1 MNHNS, CDR2 SASEGT. This CDR3 is CASSEARGQWNEKLFF. In DNA form, the CDR3 reads TGTGCCAGCAGTGAAGCTCGGGGACAGTGGAATGAAAAACTGTTTTTT.

This clone was found a few times. This chain uses TRBV28 with TRBJ2-1, with 7 bases aligning to TRBD2. J was trimmed by 7 bases and V by 5 bases; bases with no gene match: 8. The CDR3 is made up of 14 amino acids. The germline V gene has CDR1 MDHEN and CDR2 SYDVKM. The CDR3 sequence is CASSPYYGGNEQFF. The CDR3 coding sequence is TGTGCCAGCAGTCCCTATTACGGGGGGAATGAGCAGTTCTTC.

The chain links TRBV5-1 to TRBJ2-2, with D possibly TRBD2 on 5 matching bases. The CDR3 runs 17 residues. The V gene lost 0 bases and the J gene lost 2 bases, with 14 bases spanning the gap. Germline V gives CDR1 SGHRS, CDR2 YFSETQ. CDR3 sequence (DNA): TGCGCCAGCAGCTTGGAACCCGGGAAAGTTAACACCGGGGAGCTGTTTTTT. This gives the protein CASSLEPGKVNTGELFF.

The chain carries TRBV4-2 and TRBJ1-1, with TRBD1 matching 7 bases. V was clipped by 1 base and J by 2 bases; unmatched bases: 10. The germline gives CDR1 LGHNA, CDR2 YNFKEQ. This CDR3 region has 17 residues. The CDR3 loop reads CASSQVHRGVDNTEAFF. The DNA of the CDR3 is TGTGCCAGCAGCCAAGTTCACAGGGGAGTGGATAACACTGAAGCTTTCTTT.

J is TRBJ2-7 and V is TRBV5-1, with D tentatively TRBD2 (6 bases). The germline V and J ends were trimmed by 0 bases and 5 bases, with 15 bases remaining between them. The CDR3 extends over 15 amino acids. Per the germline V gene, CDR1 is SGHRS and CDR2 is YFSETQ. In nucleotides, the CDR3 is TGCGCCAGCAGCTTGGCCAGGGAGGAAAGTGACGAGCAGTACTTC. Translated, it gives CASSLAREESDEQYF.

J is TRBJ1-5 and V is TRBV7-3, with 7 bases lining up with TRBD1. The CDR3 runs to 18 residues. Germline-derived CDR1 and CDR2 are SGHTA and FQGTGA. V trimming: 4 bases; J trimming: 0 bases; junction bases outside the gene matches: 12. Written as DNA, the CDR3 is TGTGCCAGCAGCTCCGACAGGGTGGTCCCCTATAGCAATCAGCCCCAGCATTTT. Amino acid sequence: CASSSDRVVPYSNQPQHF.

This clone was seen just once. V is TRBV5-1 and J is TRBJ1-1; a possible D gene is TRBD1 (5 bases). This CDR3 has 15 residues. CDR1 SGHRS and CDR2 YFSETQ come from the germline V gene. The V and J ends lost 0 bases and 3 bases respectively, with 12 bases between them. CDR3 in DNA: TGCGCCAGCAGCTTGGCCGGGGACTGGGACACTGAAGCTTTCTTT. Encoded protein: CASSLAGDWDTEAFF.

This sequence joins TRBV18 and TRBJ1-1; 9 positions agree with TRBD1. The CDR3 sequence is 15 residues long. With 3 bases clipped from V and 1 base from J, the junction kept 3 bases outside the gene matches. Per the germline V gene, CDR1 is KGHSH and CDR2 is LQKENI. The CDR3 here is CASSPLTGGNTEAFF. In DNA, the CDR3 is TGTGCCAGCTCACCGTTGACAGGGGGGAACACTGAAGCTTTCTTT.

The chain couples TRBV7-9 to TRBJ2-3, with a possible D match to TRBD2 (6 bases). This CDR3 is 19 amino acids long. Germline V CDR1 and CDR2: SEHNR, FQNEAQ (reference sequence). V lost 1 base and J lost 1, with 21 bases in between. The CDR3 nucleotides read TGTGCCAGCAGCTTAGGGTTAGCGGTTCGATCCTCTGGCACAGATACGCAGTATTTT. This sequence encodes CASSLGLAVRSSGTDTQYF.

The chain joins TRBV5-1 to TRBJ2-1; 7 bases map to TRBD2. The CDR3 loop spans 16 amino acids. V lost 0 bases and J lost 6; bases outside the gene matches: 9. Germline V gene sequence: CDR1 SGHRS, CDR2 YFSETQ. The CDR3: CASSLAPSGRPNEQFF. The CDR3 region has the DNA TGCGCCAGCAGCTTGGCCCCTAGCGGTCGACCCAATGAGCAGTTCTTC.

This sequence joins TRBV13 and TRBJ2-7; D is uncertain. The CDR3 has 14 residues. V shed 4 bases and J shed 3 bases, with 13 bases lying between them. The germline V gene has CDR1 PRHDT and CDR2 FYEKMQ (reference sequence). The CDR3 sequence: CASSSRGRNYEQYF. CDR3 in DNA: TGTGCCAGCAGCTCCCGTGGCAGGAACTACGAGCAGTACTTC.

In regard to this clone: One junction end does not reproduce the germline sequence, and a read error may be involved. The J gene is TRBJ1-1, the V gene TRBV3-1 (or the pseudogene TRBV3-2); 7 bases are a match to TRBD1. Germline lookup yields CDR1 LGHDT and CDR2 YNNKEL (reference sequence). The CDR3 is made up of 11 amino acids. As DNA, the CDR3 is TGTACCAGCAGTCGGACAGGAGAAGCTTTCTTT. Protein: CTSSRTGEAFF.

The chain joins TRBV5-6 to TRBJ1-4, with a tentative D call TRBD1 (6 bases). V was trimmed by 3 bases and J by 2 bases, leaving 11 bases between them. The CDR3 loop spans 15 amino acids. Looked up from germline, CDR1 is SGHDT and CDR2 is YYEEEE. The DNA for the CDR3 is TGTGCCAGCAGCTCCATTACAGGGACTAATGAAAAACTGTTTTTT. This codes for CASSSITGTNEKLFF.

This clone was detected many times. This chain links TRBV6-1 with TRBJ2-3; 9 nucleotides align to TRBD2. The J segment lost 4 bases and the V segment lost 2 bases, leaving 4 bases of the junction unmatched. Germline V lookup: CDR1 MNHNS, CDR2 SASEGT. The CDR3 totals 15 residues. CDR3 DNA: TGTGCCAGCAGTGAAACCGCGGGGGGGCCAGATACGCAGTATTTT. It translates to CASSETAGGPDTQYF.

The V gene is TRBV28, the J gene TRBJ1-6, with 7 bases fitting TRBD1. V was clipped by 7 bases and J by 7 bases; unmatched bases: 7. Germline CDR1 MDHEN, CDR2 SYDVKM. The CDR3 sequence is 14 residues long. The CDR3 sequence is CASTRQGGNSPLHF. As DNA, the CDR3 is TGTGCCAGCACCCGACAGGGAGGAAATTCACCCCTCCACTTT.

This sequence joins TRBV21-1 and TRBJ2-7; the tabulated D call, TRBD1, remains unverified against the DNA. TRBV21-1 is a pseudogene. The CDR3 consists of 15 residues. CDR3 coding DNA: TGTGCCAGCAGCCCCCGGGGTCAGGGGGCGGACGAGCAGTACTTC. This sequence encodes CASSPRGQGADEQYF.

This clone was seen a few times. The chain combines TRBV5-1 with TRBJ1-1; D might be TRBD1 (5 bases). CDR1 is SGHRS and CDR2 is YFSETQ in the germline V gene. Trimming removed 7 bases from V and 4 bases from J, with 14 bases in between. The CDR3 is 13 amino acids. CDR3 loop: CASGPGGGTEAFF. The CDR3 nucleotides read TGCGCCAGCGGCCCAGGCGGGGGCACTGAAGCTTTCTTT.

This chain connects TRBV19 to TRBJ1-4, with TRBD1 identical over 9 bases. The trim removed 6 bases at V and 7 bases at J, leaving 6 bases unmatched. CDR1 is LNHDA and CDR2 is SQIVND in the germline V gene (reference sequence). The CDR3 extends over 14 amino acids. The chain's CDR3 is CASSEGQGAEKLFF. The CDR3 DNA sequence: TGTGCCAGTAGCGAGGGACAGGGTGCTGAAAAACTGTTTTTT.

The chain links TRBV9 to TRBJ1-2; D possibly corresponds to TRBD1 (6 bases). V was shortened by 4 bases and J by 4 bases, with 14 bases between the two germline ends. The CDR3 runs to 14 residues. Germline CDR1 and CDR2: SGDLS and YYNGEE. In DNA form, the CDR3 reads TGTGCCAGCAGCCCCCAGGACAGTTTCTATGGCTACACCTTC. Encoded protein: CASSPQDSFYGYTF.